This T cell receptor (beta chain) was sequenced for a study of T cell changes during pregnancy in multiple sclerosis. The CDR3 covers 16 residues. Germline-derived CDR1 and CDR2 are SGHDN and FVKESK. Trimming took 1 base from V and 5 from J; bases not matched to a gene: 5. This clone has a handful of counts. The protocol was immunoSEQ multiplex PCR, while the TCRdb copy is restricted to in-frame clones and leaves out a portion. The sample holds about 83,000 clones, roughly 95% seen once. The starting material was peripheral blood, obtained in the second trimester of pregnancy. This receptor was taken from a female donor with multiple sclerosis, enrolled in a pregnancy study. This chain uses TRBV14 with TRBJ2-1; 10 bases agree with TRBD1. CDR3 sequence reads: CASSQGPGQGNNEQFF. CDR3 coding DNA: TGTGCCAGCAGCCAAGGACCGGGACAGGGGAACAATGAGCAGTTCTTC.